The clone carrying this T cell receptor beta chain was counted between two and nine times. Its antigen is as yet unknown. The sample comes from a study of Ad26.COV2.S vaccination and SARS-CoV-2 variants. Treatment described: over 15 received Ad26.COV2.S at low or high dose, single or two shots; 5 received placebo; per-sample allocation not given. At day 63 after the first vaccine or placebo injection, samples were drawn. The sample came from a Boston adult aged 18-55 years. Using immunoSEQ multiplex PCR, the repertoire was profiled, and TCRdb retains in-frame clones only, with some absent. The sample has around 400,000 clones; roughly 85% are singletons. Study-wide results and caveats: Analyses that measured TCR breadth and depth may have underestimated total T cell responses.

The CDR3 extends over 13 amino acids. CDR1 and CDR2 from the germline V gene are MNHNS and SASEGT. Trimming removed 3 bases at V and 4 bases at J, with 7 bases between. The V and J genes are TRBV6-1 and TRBJ1-5; D unclear. This sequence originates from a person aged 18-65 years who received the Ad26.COV2.S COVID-19 vaccine or a placebo. This sample comprised peripheral blood, obtained in a trial of Ad26.COV2.S vaccine versus placebo. DNA of the CDR3: TGTGCCAGCAGTGACCGAAGAAATCAGCCCCAGCATTTT. Amino acid sequence: CASSDRRNQPQHF.